The present T cell receptor beta chain was sequenced within a study of read filtering for tumor transcriptome and immune sequencing. On the study more broadly: Transcriptome libraries were built from DNase-treated RNA. Study-wide findings and caveats: Correlation between methods rose after single-read clonotypes were removed. Sorted CD138-negative bone marrow cells were not purified T cells. RNA-seq captured clonotypes less deeply and reliably than IR-seq.

From approximately 400 ng of RNA, a library with molecular barcoded alpha/delta and beta/gamma adaptors was made. MiXCR was run by TCRdb on the reads, yielding one entry per CDR3 protein. The sample consists of approximately 58,000 distinct CDR3 sequences, about 12% of them appearing once. The CDR3 loop spans 15 amino acids. CDR1 and CDR2 from the germline V gene are SNHLY and FYNNEI. V was pared by 8 bases and J by 9 bases, with 15 bases of the junction left unmatched. With regard to this clonotype: No antigen is known for it. Given a much more abundant clone one base away, this may be a read error.

Specimen: a population of CD138-negative cells sorted from bone marrow. The sequence was obtained from a donor aged 40 or over with multiple myeloma. The rearrangement uses TRBV2 and TRBJ1-5; 8 bases line up with TRBD1. The CDR3 nucleotides are TGTGCCAGCCGAAATGACAGGGGTGAATATCGGCCCCAGCATTTT. Amino acids: CASRNDRGEYRPQHF. Full variable domain (outside the CDR3, taken from reference TRBV2 and TRBJ1-5): EPEVTQTPSHQVTQMGQEVILRCVPISNHLYFYWYRQILGQKVEFLVSFYNNEISEKSEIFDDQFSVERPDGSNFTLKIRSTKLEDSAMYFCASRNDRGEYRPQHFGDGTRLSIL.